This is a list of T cell receptor beta chains from one sample in a study of cytomegalovirus exposure and HLA in healthy donors. Using immunoSEQ multiplex PCR, the repertoire was profiled, and TCRdb retains in-frame clones only, with some absent. The profile shows 220,000 or so clones, about 77% of them singletons. Source material: PBMCs. Receptors were obtained from a woman aged 25 to 39 in good health and CMV-seronegative. The CDR3 runs from the conserved cysteine through the conserved F or W. A D gene is named only where the DNA matches it firmly. The size of a clone is reported for some rows only, either as once, few or many, or as a class for expanded clones.

.	TRBV28	TRBJ1-3	.	TGTGCCAGCAGTCCAGGGTCAAACTCTGGAAACACCATATATTTT	CASSPGSNSGNTIYF
.	TRBV6-6	TRBJ2-7	TRBD1	TGTGCCAGCTGGGACAGCCACTACGAGCAGTACTTC	CASWDSHYEQYF
few	TRBV30	TRBJ2-3	.	TGTGCCTGGAGTGTAGCGGTCGACACAGATACGCAGTATTTT	CAWSVAVDTDTQYF
.	TRBV30	TRBJ1-2	.	TGTGCCTGGAGTGGTATTAACTATGGCTACACCTTC	CAWSGINYGYTF
.	TRBV7-7	TRBJ2-7	TRBD2	TGTGCTAGCAGCTTAGGGACTAGCGGGAGCTACGAGCAGTACTTC	CASSLGTSGSYEQYF
.	TRBV7-9	TRBJ1-4	TRBD1	TGTGCCAGCAGCTCCCCCTCTGGACAGGGGGGTGAAAAACTGTTTTTT	CASSSPSGQGGEKLFF
.	TRBV11-2	TRBJ2-1	TRBD2	TGTGCCAGCAGCTCCGCCCGAGCGGGGAGCTCCTACAATGAGCAGTTCTTC	CASSSARAGSSYNEQFF
.	TRBV7-3	TRBJ2-7	TRBD2	TGTGCCAGCAGCTTACTCGGGACTAGCGACGAGCAGTACTTC	CASSLLGTSDEQYF
.	TRBV6-1	TRBJ2-7	.	TGTGCCAGCAGTGAAGAGGCGGAGTCCTACGAGCAGTACTTC	CASSEEAESYEQYF
once	TRBV1	TRBJ2-7	.	TGCACCAGCAGCCAATGGGGGCCTGGGTACGAGCAGTACTTC	CTSSQWGPGYEQYF
.	TRBV13	TRBJ2-5	.	TGTGCCAGCAGCTTATGGGGGGACAGCCAAGAGACCCAGTACTTC	CASSLWGDSQETQYF
.	TRBV29-1	TRBJ2-3	.	TGCAGCTCAATAACTTACCGGGATACGCAGTATTTT	CSSITYRDTQYF
.	TRBV23-1	TRBJ1-5	TRBD1	TGCGCCAGCAGTCAATTCACTCACCGGGACAGGGTGTGGGAAAGCAATCAGCCCCAGCATTTT	CASSQFTHRDRVWESNQPQHF
.	TRBV2	TRBJ1-6	TRBD1	TGTGCCAGCAGTGAACAGGGGGCAAATTCACCCCTCCACTTT	CASSEQGANSPLHF
.	TRBV5-1	TRBJ2-7	TRBD1	TGCGCCACCCGCTTCGGGGAAGGGGGCGTCACCTACGAGCAGTACTTC	CATRFGEGGVTYEQYF
.	TRBV7-6	TRBJ2-7	.	TGTGCCAGCAGCCTGCCTGGGGCAGGGAAAAATAACGAGCAGTACTTC	CASSLPGAGKNNEQYF
.	TRBV27	TRBJ1-1	.	TGTGCCAGCAGTTCCACAGTTAACACTGAAGCTTTCTTT	CASSSTVNTEAFF
.	TRBV5-4	TRBJ2-1	TRBD2	TGTGCCAGCAGCAGAAAGGGACTAGCGGGAGGTGAGCAGTTCTTC	CASSRKGLAGGEQFF
.	TRBV5-1	TRBJ1-1	TRBD1	TGCGCCAGCAGCCAGGACAGGGTGAACACTGAAGCTTTCTTT	CASSQDRVNTEAFF
.	TRBV5-4	TRBJ1-3	.	TGTGCCAGCAGCTTGTTTGGGGAGAACACCATATATTTT	CASSLFGENTIYF
.	TRBV5-1	TRBJ2-2	TRBD2	TGCGCCAGCAGCTTTAGGACTAGCGGGAGATCCGGGGAGCTGTTTTTT	CASSFRTSGRSGELFF
few	TRBV6-5	TRBJ1-2	.	TGTGCCAGCAGTTACTCGAGGCGGACATACTATGGCTACACCTTC	CASSYSRRTYYGYTF
few	TRBV25-1	TRBJ2-1	TRBD2	TGTGCCAGCAGTCCTCCGGGACTAGCGACACAGTTCTTC	CASSPPGLATQFF
.	TRBV6-6	TRBJ2-7	TRBD2	TGTGCCAGCACCCCCGGGACTAGCGGAACCTACGAGCAGTACTTC	CASTPGTSGTYEQYF
.	TRBV4-2	TRBJ1-5	.	TGTGCCAGCAGCCAAGAAATCCTTTCCAATCAGCCCCAGCATTTT	CASSQEILSNQPQHF
.	TRBV30	TRBJ2-1	.	TGTGCCTGGAGTGTCAACGGTCCCTACAATGAGCAGTTCTTC	CAWSVNGPYNEQFF
.	TRBV10-3	TRBJ1-1	.	TGTGCCATCAGCCCCTCCGGGGGGAGAACTGAAGCTTTCTTT	CAISPSGGRTEAFF
.	TRBV7-6	TRBJ2-7	TRBD2	TGTGCCAGCAGCCCGGGCCCGGGACTAGCGGGAGCCTACGAGCAGTACTTC	CASSPGPGLAGAYEQYF
once	TRBV5-1	TRBJ2-2	TRBD2	TGCGCCAGCAGCTTGGGCGGGACTAGCCCGACCGGGGAGCTGTTTTTT	CASSLGGTSPTGELFF